This is a list of T cell receptor beta chains from one sample in a study of OX40 agonist ivuxolimab in advanced cancers. Generated by immunoSEQ multiplex PCR, the TCRdb table keeps only in-frame clones and is missing some. The sample holds some 150,000 clones, approximately 90% seen once. The sample was CD4+ or CD8+ T cells sorted from blood, taken in a trial of the OX40 agonist ivuxolimab. All receptors come from an adult with an advanced solid tumor such as melanoma, head and neck, liver or kidney cancer. The CDR3 runs from the conserved cysteine through the conserved F or W. A D gene is named only where the DNA matches it firmly. Expanded clones are given a class, and other clones once, few, many or no size at all.

abundance,v_gene,d_gene,len,j_gene,CDR3nt,CDR3aa
NA,TRBV2,NA,16,TRBJ2-2,TGTGCCAGCTCGTGGGGCGGGCCCTCGAACACCGGGGAGCTGTTTTTT,CASSWGGPSNTGELFF
NA,TRBV7-3,NA,13,TRBJ2-1,TGTGCCAGCAGCTTTACCGGGACTCCCGAGCTGTTCTTC,CASSFTGTPELFF
once,TRBV7-3,TRBD2,15,TRBJ2-2,TGTGCCAGCAGCTCCACAGGAGGCGGCCGGGACTACCGATTTTTT,CASSSTGGGRDYRFF
NA,TRBV11-2,NA,15,TRBJ2-5,TGTGCCAGCAGCTTGGGTCGGCCCCGGCCGGAGACCCAGTACTTC,CASSLGRPRPETQYF
NA,TRBV10-1,TRBD2,13,TRBJ2-1,TGCGCCAGCAGCCCAGCGGGGGGATGGGAGCAGTTCTTC,CASSPAGGWEQFF
NA,TRBV11-2,NA,14,TRBJ2-3,TGTGCCAGCAGTGACGGGGTCTTGCCAGATACGCAGTATTTT,CASSDGVLPDTQYF
NA,TRBV19,NA,15,TRBJ1-4,TGTGCCAGTAGTCGACCAACTACAACTAATGAAAAACTGTTTTTT,CASSRPTTTNEKLFF
NA,TRBV7-2,NA,15,TRBJ1-5,TGTGCCAGCAGCTCTCAGACAGAACCCAATCAGCCCCAGCATTTT,CASSSQTEPNQPQHF
NA,TRBV19,NA,13,TRBJ1-1,TGTGCCAGTACCCGACGAGCGATCACTGAAGCTTTCTTT,CASTRRAITEAFF
NA,TRBV25-1,NA,11,TRBJ1-1,TGTGCCAGCAGTGACAACACTGAAGCTTTCTTT,CASSDNTEAFF
NA,TRBV7-2,NA,14,TRBJ1-5,TGTGCCAGCAGCTTAAGAGGGGACGGGCAGCCCCAGCATTTT,CASSLRGDGQPQHF
NA,TRBV10-3,TRBD1,14,TRBJ1-5,TGTGCCATCAGTGGGACAGGGAGCAATCAGCCCCAGCATTTT,CAISGTGSNQPQHF
NA,TRBV4-2,NA,15,TRBJ2-2,TGTGCCAGCAGCCGTGGACGGGAGAACACCGGGGAGCTGTTTTTT,CASSRGRENTGELFF
NA,TRBV6-4,NA,14,TRBJ1-1,TGTGCCAGCAGTGGGGAGGAGTATAACACTGAAGCTTTCTTT,CASSGEEYNTEAFF
NA,TRBV6-1,NA,13,TRBJ2-7,TGTGCCAGCAGTGAAGTATCCGGTTTGGGGCAGTACTTC,CASSEVSGLGQYF
NA,TRBV6-1,NA,16,TRBJ2-5,TGTGCCAGCAGTGAACGATCGAGGACTCAGCAAGAGACCCAGTACTTC,CASSERSRTQQETQYF
NA,TRBV19,TRBD2,15,TRBJ2-3,TGTGCCAGTAGTTCCACTAGCGGGGTTACAGATACGCAGTATTTT,CASSSTSGVTDTQYF
NA,TRBV7-2,TRBD1,16,TRBJ2-7,TGTGCCAGCAGCTTAATGACAGGGGGCGAACCCTACGAGCAGTACTTC,CASSLMTGGEPYEQYF
NA,TRBV9,NA,15,TRBJ1-5,TGTGCCAGCAGCGTAGATTCAGGGGGCAATCAGCCCCAGCATTTT,CASSVDSGGNQPQHF